A selection of T cell receptor beta chains follows, all from one sample in a study of T cells after yellow fever vaccination. MiXCR, applied by TCRdb to the 5' RACE reads, yields one record per CDR3 protein. The sample has under 350,000 distinct CDR3 sequences; roughly 4% are singletons. Sequencing was performed on PBMCs, taken 5 days after the yellow fever booster vaccination. These receptors came from a young man who received the YFV17D yellow fever vaccine. The CDR3 runs from the conserved cysteine through the conserved F or W. The order of the fields is D gene, J gene, clone size, V gene, CDR3 DNA, CDR3 protein. The D gene is left open where the match is weak. The size field is filled for only some rows; it gives once, few, many or a size class.

>.|TRBJ1-1|.|TRBV5-1
TGCGCCAGCAGCCCCGGGTCGGGCAGGGACGGAGCTTTCTTT
CASSPGSGRDGAFF
>.|TRBJ2-1|few|TRBV7-9
TGTGCCAGCAGCTTACTGCAGATGCGGAATGAGCAGTTCTTC
CASSLLQMRNEQFF
>TRBD1|TRBJ2-1|.|TRBV7-2
TGTGCCAGCAGACGGGACAGCCGGGTCATGGTGGATGAGCAGTTCTTC
CASRRDSRVMVDEQFF
>.|TRBJ2-1|many|TRBV29-1
TGCAGCGTTGTTCTAGCCTCCTACAATGAGCAGTTCTTC
CSVVLASYNEQFF
>.|TRBJ1-2|.|TRBV12-3/TRBV12-4
TGTGCCAGCAGGATGTACTATGGCTACACCTTC
CASRMYYGYTF
>.|TRBJ2-4|many|TRBV4-3
TGCGCCAGCAGCCAAGATATCATAGTCAACATTCAGTACTTC
CASSQDIIVNIQYF
>.|TRBJ2-7|.|TRBV4-1
TGCGCCAGCAGCCAAGAGGACAGCCAAACCTACGAGCAGTACTTC
CASSQEDSQTYEQYF
>TRBD2|TRBJ2-1|few|TRBV4-1
TGCGCCAGCAGCCAAGGCGGTAGTAGCGGGGGCTACAATGAGCAGTTCTTC
CASSQGGSSGGYNEQFF
>.|TRBJ2-7|few|TRBV6-5
TGTGCCAGCCCCGCGAACCCAGGGGATCACGAGCAGTACTTC
CASPANPGDHEQYF
>.|TRBJ1-2|few|TRBV19
TGTGCCAGTAGTACCAAGGGAGGTCCGGCGTCTACGCAGGGCTACACCTTC
CASSTKGGPASTQGYTF
>.|TRBJ1-1|.|TRBV7-3
TGTGCCAGCAGCTACGGGAGGGGAGCTGAAGCTTTCTTT
CASSYGRGAEAFF
>TRBD1|TRBJ1-2|many|TRBV5-1
TGCGCCAGCAGCGCCTACCAGGGGGGCTATGGCTACACCTTC
CASSAYQGGYGYTF
>TRBD2|TRBJ2-3|.|TRBV11-3
TGTGCCAGCAGCTCCGGACTAGCGGGTTACGATACGCAGTATTTT
CASSSGLAGYDTQYF
>.|TRBJ2-7|few|TRBV15
TGTGCCACCAGCAGAGGACTAGAAAGGGGCCTCGAGCAGTACTTC
CATSRGLERGLEQYF
>TRBD1|TRBJ1-2|.|TRBV7-2
TGTGCCAGCAGCTTAGTGAGACAGGGCGGCTATGGCTACACCTTC
CASSLVRQGGYGYTF
>.|TRBJ1-2|many|TRBV27
TGTGCCAGCAGTTTCGCGGGGGCAGATCGTGGCTACACCTTC
CASSFAGADRGYTF
>TRBD2|TRBJ2-1|many|TRBV7-8
TGTGCCAGCAGCTCGCGGGGGGAGAGGCATGAGCAGTTCTTC
CASSSRGERHEQFF
>TRBD2|TRBJ2-1|many|TRBV6-2/TRBV6-3
TGTGCCAGCAGTTACGAGGTAGCGGGGGCAAATGAGCAGTTCTTC
CASSYEVAGANEQFF
>.|TRBJ2-5|.|TRBV5-4
TGTGCCAGCAGCTTGGCGGGGGGCGATAGGGAGACCCAGTACTTC
CASSLAGGDRETQYF
>.|TRBJ2-5|.|TRBV12-3/TRBV12-4
TGTGCCAGCAGTGGCCATGGGGGAGAGACCCAGTACTTC
CASSGHGGETQYF
>.|TRBJ2-5|few|TRBV7-2
TGTGCCAGCAGCTTGGGTTACGAGACCCAGTACTTC
CASSLGYETQYF
>.|TRBJ2-1|many|TRBV5-1
TGCGCCAGCACCAGGGGGGACTGGGCCGGTAATGAGCAGTTCTTC
CASTRGDWAGNEQFF
>TRBD2|TRBJ2-1|many|TRBV20-1
TGCAGTGCTGCGGGGGGGCATTACAATGAGCAGTTCTTC
CSAAGGHYNEQFF
>.|TRBJ2-5|.|TRBV5-1
TGCGCCAGCACGCCGGTCACCTCCCCCACAGAGACCCAGTACTTC
CASTPVTSPTETQYF
>.|TRBJ1-5|few|TRBV20-1
TGCAGTGCTTCCACAGGGATTCATCAGCCCCAGCATTTT
CSASTGIHQPQHF
>.|TRBJ2-3|few|TRBV7-8
TGTGCCAGCAGCTTCCTGTCCCGGGTAGATACGCAGTATTTT
CASSFLSRVDTQYF
>.|TRBJ1-2|few|TRBV7-8
TGTGCCAGCAGCCCCCGGACAGTTCCCTATGGCTACACCTTC
CASSPRTVPYGYTF
>.|TRBJ2-1|many|TRBV25-1
TGTGCCAGCAGTGGCGGGTTTGAGCAGTTCTTC
CASSGGFEQFF
>TRBD1|TRBJ2-5|few|TRBV5-1
TGCGCCAGCAGCTACGACAGGGCGCGTGAGACCCAGTACTTC
CASSYDRARETQYF
>TRBD1|TRBJ2-7|.|TRBV5-1
TGCGCCAGCTCGACAGGGGAGAGGGACGAGCAGTACTTC
CASSTGERDEQYF
>.|TRBJ2-7|.|TRBV7-6
TGTGCCAGCAGCTTTGACAATCTCTACGAGCAGTACTTC
CASSFDNLYEQYF
>.|TRBJ2-5|many|TRBV6-5
TGTGCCAGCAGTAAATTTGGGGGGCAAGAGACCCAGTACTTC
CASSKFGGQETQYF
>TRBD2|TRBJ2-5|few|TRBV5-1
TGCGCCAGCAGCGCGGGGGGGGATCGGACCGGATCTAAGTTGGACTTC
CASSAGGDRTGSKLDF
>.|TRBJ2-1|.|TRBV29-1
TGCAGCGTTATGGGGTACCGCTACAATGAGCAGTTCTTC
CSVMGYRYNEQFF
>.|TRBJ2-1|.|TRBV18
TGTGCCAGCTCACCAGTCGAATGGGGCGGTGAGCAGTTCTTC
CASSPVEWGGEQFF
>.|TRBJ2-3|.|TRBV5-1
TGCGCCAGCAGCAGGGACCCACGGGGGCAGGGCGATACGCAGTATTTT
CASSRDPRGQGDTQYF
>TRBD1|TRBJ1-2|few|TRBV5-1
TGCGCCAGCAGCCAAGGACAGGGGGCTCGTTACACCTTC
CASSQGQGARYTF
>.|TRBJ1-5|few|TRBV12-3/TRBV12-4
TGTGCCAGCAGTTTCGGGGAAAATCAGCCCCAGCATTTT
CASSFGENQPQHF
>TRBD2|TRBJ2-1|few|TRBV4-2
TGTGCCAGCAGCCAAGTACTCGGCGGGGGGGCTGCTCATGAGCAGTTCTTC
CASSQVLGGGAAHEQFF
>.|TRBJ2-3|few|TRBV25-1
TGTGCCAGCAGTTGGGGGAGGCCAGATACGCAGTATTTT
CASSWGRPDTQYF